The following is a TCR beta chain sequence with its context. These data originate in a study of blood T cell repertoires in COVID-19. Method: immunoSEQ multiplex PCR; TCRdb's copy keeps in-frame clones and lacks some. The repertoire includes 40,000 to 55,000 clones, roughly nine tenths of them detected once, and roughly 16% sits in the top ten. Between the trimmed V and J ends, which lost 0 bases and 1 base, there was a span of 5 bases. The CDR3 extends over 14 amino acids. From germline, CDR1 is SEHNR and CDR2 FQNEAQ (reference sequence). Sequenced input: peripheral blood. The chain uses TRBV7-9 and TRBJ2-3; D gene unclear. The clonotype comes from a man in his sixties or seventies with active COVID-19. This CDR3 is CASSLALGTDTQYF. CDR3 coding DNA: TGTGCCAGCAGCTTAGCCCTAGGCACAGATACGCAGTATTTT.